What follows are 24 T cell receptor beta chains derived from one specimen sequenced in a study of identical twins. TCRdb analysed the 5' RACE reads with MiXCR anew, one entry per CDR3 protein. Among roughly 1,500,000 distinct CDR3 sequences listed, less than 35% were seen once. The sample consisted of cord blood. These receptors all stem from a newborn girl in good health.

Points on this clonotype: The junction shows a germline mismatch at one end, possibly a read error. The chain has TRBV14 and TRBJ2-7, with 7 bases identical to TRBD1. Germline-derived CDR1 and CDR2 are SGHDN and FVKESK. This CDR3 has 16 residues. CDR3 residues: CASSQVGQPGVYERYF. CDR3 DNA: TGTGCCAGCAGCCAAGTGGGACAGCCTGGAGTCTACGAGCGGTACTTC.

This clonotype was recorded a few times. The rearrangement joins TRBV21-1 to TRBJ2-5. TRBV21-1 is a recognized pseudogene. The CDR3 is 14 residues long. CDR3 coding DNA: TGTGCCAGCAGCAAAGCTGGGTGGCGAGAGACCCAGTACTTC. Its protein product is CASSKAGWRETQYF.

The rearrangement uses TRBV20-1 and TRBJ2-3; 7 bases fit TRBD1. CDR3 size: 15 residues. In germline, CDR1 is DFQATT, CDR2 SNEGSKA (reference sequence). Trimming removed 1 base from V and 2 bases from J; junction bases left unmatched: 6. The CDR3 loop is CSARGSRGNTDTQYF. Here the CDR3 DNA reads TGCAGTGCTAGAGGTTCCAGGGGGAACACAGATACGCAGTATTTT.

This clonotype has only a few counts. The chain couples TRBV3-1 to TRBJ2-5; no clear D. CDR1 is LGHDT, CDR2 YNNKEL, per germline (reference sequence). There are 17 residues in the CDR3. V lost 0 bases and J lost 1, with 15 bases in between. The CDR3 DNA reads as TGTGCCAGCAGCCAAGATGTGGGCGGAATTGTCCAAGAGACCCAGTACTTC. This encodes CASSQDVGGIVQETQYF.

This clonotype showed up just a few times. V usage is TRBV20-1 and J usage is TRBJ1-6; D is undetermined. The germline V gene encodes CDR1 DFQATT and CDR2 SNEGSKA (reference sequence). This CDR3 region has 15 residues. Deletions cut 0 bases from V and 0 bases from J, with 6 bases between. CDR3 nucleotide sequence: TGCAGTGCTAGAGATCCTAGCTCCTATAATTCACCCCTCCACTTT. It yields the protein CSARDPSSYNSPLHF.

This chain's CDR3 is CASSMHWNTEAFF. The CDR3, as DNA: TGTGCCAGTAGTATGCACTGGAACACTGAAGCTTTCTTT. The chain couples TRBV25-1 to TRBJ1-1; D not resolved. This CDR3 is 13 amino acids long. Per the germline V gene, CDR1 is MGHDK and CDR2 is SYGVNS. The V end lost 9 bases, the J end lost 1 base, and 12 bases lay between the germline ends.

The chain couples TRBV20-1 to TRBJ2-7; 12 bases are a match to TRBD2. In germline, CDR1 is DFQATT, CDR2 SNEGSKA (reference sequence). The junction had 9 bases not matched to a gene; V was cut back by 5 bases and J by 7 bases. The CDR3 consists of 14 residues. CDR3: CSAPLAGGMNEQYF. The CDR3 coding sequence is TGCAGTGCTCCCCTAGCGGGGGGGATGAATGAGCAGTACTTC.

As for this clonotype: A single base separates this from a much larger clone, so it may be a read error. The chain couples TRBV27 to TRBJ1-2, with 7 bases identical to TRBD1. The CDR3 contains 13 residues. Germline CDR1 reads MNHEY; CDR2 reads SMNVEV (reference sequence). J was trimmed by 6 bases and V by 7 bases; bases with no gene match: 8. CDR3 region: CASNKQGFDGYTF. The CDR3 DNA reads as TGTGCCAGCAATAAACAGGGGTTTGATGGCTACACCTTC.

This clonotype was counted between two and nine times. CDR3 loop: CASSLEVSSPDSNQPQHF. DNA for the CDR3: TGTGCCAGCAGTTTAGAGGTCAGCAGTCCGGATAGCAATCAGCCCCAGCATTTT. The chain combines TRBV12-3 or TRBV12-4 with TRBJ1-5, with unresolved D. CDR3 length: 18 residues. V lost 1 base, J lost 0 bases, and 16 bases lay in between.

This rearrangement joins TRBV2 to TRBJ2-5; D not resolved. The CDR3 contains 18 residues. V was cut by 6 bases and J by 0 bases, with 23 bases left in between. Looked up from germline, CDR1 is SNHLY and CDR2 is FYNNEI. CDR3 bases: TGTGCCAGCAGCGCCGGTCTGCTTGGGGTATTGTACCAAGAGACCCAGTACTTC. Protein product: CASSAGLLGVLYQETQYF.

Only a few counts were recorded for this clonotype. The chain carries TRBV5-1 and TRBJ2-7; D unclear. CDR1 is SGHRS and CDR2 is YFSETQ in the germline V gene. Trimming removed 0 bases from V and 5 bases from J, with 12 bases in between. The CDR3 consists of 14 residues. CDR3: CASSLGSLSHEQYF. The CDR3 bases are TGCGCCAGCAGCTTGGGCTCCCTCAGCCACGAGCAGTACTTC. Drawing the rest from reference TRBV5-1 and TRBJ2-7, the complete variable domain is KAGVTQTPRYLIKTRGQQVTLSCSPISGHRSVSWYQQTPGQGLQFLFEYFSETQRNKGNFPGRFSGRQFSNSRSEMNVSTLELGDSALYLCASSLGSLSHEQYFGPGTRLTVT.

The V call is TRBV7-9, the J call TRBJ1-5; tentatively, D is TRBD1 (5 bases). The germline V and J ends were trimmed by 6 bases and 4 bases, with 16 bases remaining between them. The CDR3 is 15 amino acids. Germline V gene lookup returns CDR1 SEHNR and CDR2 FQNEAQ (reference sequence). CDR3 amino acids: CASSPGEVGNQPQHF. DNA of the CDR3: TGTGCCAGCAGTCCGGGGGAGGTTGGGAATCAGCCCCAGCATTTT.

This clonotype was seen a handful of times. This rearrangement joins TRBV7-2 to TRBJ2-4; the D gene could be TRBD1 or TRBD2 (6 bases each). V was shortened by 2 bases and J by 10 bases, with 12 bases between the two germline ends. Germline V gene data show CDR1 as SGHTA and CDR2 as FQGNSA. The CDR3 covers 13 residues. This CDR3 is CASSLYGGRIQYF. The CDR3 DNA sequence: TGTGCCAGCAGCTTATATGGGGGGCGGATTCAGTACTTC.

This clonotype was detected a few times. The rearrangement uses TRBV6-2 or TRBV6-3 and TRBJ2-4; TRBD2 matches at 8 bases. Germline V gene data show CDR1 as MNHEY and CDR2 as SVGEGT. This CDR3 region has 16 residues. With V trimmed by 2 bases and J by 7 bases, 10 bases remained unmatched. The CDR3 DNA sequence: TGTGCCAGCAGTTACCCCGGGAGGGACTGGCGGAACATTCAGTACTTC. Residues: CASSYPGRDWRNIQYF.

V is TRBV3-1 and J is TRBJ2-1; D tentatively fits TRBD1 or TRBD2 (6 bases each). The CDR3 sequence is 14 residues long. With 2 bases removed from V and 10 bases from J, the gap between germline ends came to 15 bases. Germline V gene data show CDR1 as LGHDT and CDR2 as YNNKEL (reference sequence). The CDR3 bases are TGTGCCAGCAGCCAATCGGGGGCATCTTACGAGCAGTTCTTC. This encodes CASSQSGASYEQFF.

This clonotype was seen only once. This chain joins TRBV15 and TRBJ1-4; 7 bases are shared with TRBD1. Per the germline V gene, CDR1 is LNHNV and CDR2 is YYDKDF (reference sequence). The CDR3 loop spans 14 amino acids. Unmatched junction bases numbered 7, after V lost 6 bases and J lost 6 bases. The CDR3, as DNA: TGTGCCACCAGTCTCACCGGGACAGATGAAAAACTGTTTTTT. As protein: CATSLTGTDEKLFF.

The CDR3 region is CASSYSTSRNTGELFF. In DNA, the CDR3 is TGTGCCAGCAGTTACTCGACTAGCCGGAACACCGGGGAGCTGTTTTTT. J is TRBJ2-2 and V is TRBV6-2 or TRBV6-3, with 7 bases lining up with TRBD2. Unmatched junction bases numbered 2, after V lost 0 bases and J lost 1 base. The CDR3 loop spans 16 amino acids. In germline, CDR1 is MNHEY, CDR2 SVGEGT.

In its sample, this clonotype was seen many times. V and J are TRBV6-6 and TRBJ1-2; D is uncertain. Trimming removed 3 bases from V and 4 bases from J, with 15 bases in between. The germline CDR1 and CDR2 sequences are MNHNY and SVGAGI (reference sequence). This CDR3 is built from 15 residues. The CDR3 sequence: CASSYGQPNGYGYTF. The CDR3 DNA follows: TGTGCCAGCAGTTATGGGCAGCCCAACGGCTATGGCTACACCTTC.

This clonotype was counted at least ten times. V is TRBV3-1 and J is TRBJ2-1; a weak D match, TRBD2 (6 bases). Germline V gene lookup returns CDR1 LGHDT and CDR2 YNNKEL (reference sequence). This CDR3 has 14 residues. Trimming cost V 4 bases and J 5 bases, with 12 bases left between them. This CDR3 reads CASSLGTANNEQFF. DNA of the CDR3: TGTGCCAGCAGCCTCGGGACTGCCAACAATGAGCAGTTCTTC.

This clonotype was seen only a few times. This rearrangement joins TRBV5-6 to TRBJ1-6; 7 bases are shared with TRBD1. V dropped 0 bases and J dropped 2; count of bases not matched to a gene: 2. Germline V lookup: CDR1 SGHDT, CDR2 YYEEEE. The CDR3 length is 16 residues. The DNA for the CDR3 is TGTGCCAGCAGCTTGGGGACAGGACCCTATAATTCACCCCTCCACTTT. This codes for CASSLGTGPYNSPLHF.

This rearrangement joins TRBV28 to TRBJ2-7, with 9 bases identical to TRBD2. CDR1 MDHEN and CDR2 SYDVKM come from the germline V gene. With 3 bases clipped from V and 2 bases from J, the junction kept 8 bases outside the gene matches. This CDR3 region has 16 residues. The CDR3 is CASSFLPGLAPYEQYF. CDR3 nucleotide sequence: TGTGCCAGCAGTTTCCTCCCGGGACTAGCCCCCTACGAGCAGTACTTC. Based on the CDR3 plus reference TRBV28 and TRBJ2-7, the full variable domain is DVKVTQSSRYLVKRTGEKVFLECVQDMDHENMFWYRQDPGLGLRLIYFSYDVKMKEKGDIPEGYSVSREKKERFSLILESASTNQTSMYLCASSFLPGLAPYEQYFGPGTRLTVT.

The V gene is TRBV28, the J gene TRBJ2-7, with TRBD2 matching 8 bases. With 1 base clipped from V and 7 bases from J, the junction kept 12 bases outside the gene matches. Per germline, CDR1 MDHEN and CDR2 SYDVKM. The CDR3 has 16 amino acids. CDR3 sequence (DNA): TGTGCCAGCAGTTTATCCTCCCGACTAGCGCACAATGAGCAGTACTTC. Translation: CASSLSSRLAHNEQYF.

A remark on this clonotype: Possible read error: a much larger clone is one base away. The genes are TRBV29-1 and TRBJ2-5; D may be TRBD1 or TRBD2 (7 bases each). In germline, CDR1 is SQVTM, CDR2 ANQGSEA. Trimming removed 7 bases at V and 11 bases at J, with 17 bases between. The CDR3 has 11 residues. The CDR3 loop is CSAGGGNEQYF. DNA of the CDR3: TGCAGCGCAGGGGGAGGGAATGAGCAGTACTTC.

CDR3 region: CASSQGLSATNTDTQYF. The DNA for the CDR3 is TGTGCCAGCAGCCAAGGGCTGTCTGCCACCAACACAGATACGCAGTATTTT. The chain has TRBV3-1 and TRBJ2-3; D is unclear. The germline CDR1 and CDR2 sequences are LGHDT and YNNKEL (reference sequence). Trimming pared 1 base from V and 2 bases from J, leaving 16 bases between. The CDR3 loop spans 17 amino acids.